What follows is one T cell receptor (beta chain) and its context. Its specificity is unknown. V was trimmed by 3 bases and J by 0 bases, leaving 10 bases between them. Germline CDR1 is MNHEY and CDR2 is SMNVEV (reference sequence). The CDR3 length is 15 residues. Measured with immunoSEQ multiplex PCR; TCRdb has only the in-frame clones, and not every one. The table records over 40,000 clones, about 95% of them present only once. The data were taken from a study of T cells in tuberculosis. Study-level background: This South African cohort compared adolescents with or without latent tuberculosis against adults with active tuberculosis.

Overall study results and limits: A GMM-specific repertoire classifier reached 75% to 90% accuracy, AUROC about 0.87. Smaller alpha distances in active tuberculosis partly reflected shorter CDR3-alpha lengths. Smaller distances to GMM-specific TCRs suggested their expansion in active tuberculosis.

J is TRBJ2-3 and V is TRBV27; D remains unclear. The TCR comes from a donor between 10 and 35 years old with latent tuberculosis or without tuberculosis infection. Sequenced: PBMCs. Here the CDR3 reads CASSLGQVSTDTQYF. CDR3 nucleotides: TGTGCCAGCAGTTTGGGTCAGGTGAGCACAGATACGCAGTATTTT.